One and the same sample provided the 4 T cell receptor beta chains below, sequenced in a study of T cells expressing NK-cell markers. TCRdb reprocessed the 5' RACE reads, with one entry per CDR3 protein and no DNA. The specimen's table records a few hundred thousand distinct CDR3 sequences. Sequencing used blood T cells: a sorted CD56 or NKG2C T cell subset, CD4+ or CD8+ T cells, or bulk PBMC T cells (not recorded which). These receptors were taken from a man aged 18-70 years in good health.

This chain's CDR3 is CASSQEMGQMNGYTF. The rearrangement uses TRBV4-2 and TRBJ1-2; there is no DNA to check the TCRdb D call of TRBD1. CDR1 is LGHNA, CDR2 YNFKEQ, per germline. The CDR3 has 15 residues.

Here the CDR3 reads CASRDRGTREQYF. V usage is TRBV3-1 and J usage is TRBJ2-7; without DNA, the TCRdb call of TRBD1 cannot be checked. The CDR3 totals 13 residues. Germline values: CDR1 LGHDT, CDR2 YNNKEL (reference sequence).

The chain uses TRBV16 and TRBJ1-5. This CDR3 is built from 17 residues. Germline V gene lookup returns CDR1 KGHSY and CDR2 FQNENV. The CDR3 region is CASSPRFAEAGNQPQHF.

This sequence joins TRBV12-3 or TRBV12-4 and TRBJ1-1. The CDR3 sequence is 11 residues long. The chain's CDR3 is CASRGGTEAFF.